This paragraph covers one T cell receptor (beta chain) sequence. One end of the junction does not line up with germline, which may come from a read error. This record belongs to a study of blood T cell repertoires in COVID-19. Study-level background: The samples span acute and convalescent COVID-19 from the United States, Italy and Spain. PBMCs, B-cell-depleted T cells, or T cells were the source of the cDNA or gDNA that made up the material.

Measured with immunoSEQ multiplex PCR; TCRdb has only the in-frame clones, and not every one. The table includes some 300,000 clones, 90% detected once. The germline V gene has CDR1 MDHEN and CDR2 SYDVKM. This CDR3 has 13 amino acids. Participant ages covered roughly 18 to 89 years across about two dozen US areas. Participant-given clinical history determined each cohort assignment. The sequence was obtained from a woman under 30 with acute COVID-19. V is TRBV28 and J is TRBJ2-5; tentatively, D is TRBD1 (5 bases). Specimen: PBMCs or T cells enriched from blood (not recorded which). CDR3 DNA sequence: TGTGCCAGCAATTTAGCAGGGCAAGAGACCCAGTACTTC. The encoded protein is CASNLAGQETQYF.